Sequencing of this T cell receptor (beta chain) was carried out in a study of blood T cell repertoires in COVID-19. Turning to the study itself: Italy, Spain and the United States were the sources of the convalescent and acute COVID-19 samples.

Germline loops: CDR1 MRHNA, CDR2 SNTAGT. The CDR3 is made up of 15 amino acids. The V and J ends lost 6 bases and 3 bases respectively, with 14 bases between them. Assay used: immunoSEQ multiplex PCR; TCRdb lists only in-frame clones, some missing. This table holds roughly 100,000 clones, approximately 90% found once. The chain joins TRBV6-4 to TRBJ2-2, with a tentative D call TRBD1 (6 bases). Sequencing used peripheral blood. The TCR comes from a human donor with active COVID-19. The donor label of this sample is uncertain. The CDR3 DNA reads TGTGCCAGCAGCGGAACAGGGATTGACACCGGGGAGCTGTTTTTT. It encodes CASSGTGIDTGELFF.